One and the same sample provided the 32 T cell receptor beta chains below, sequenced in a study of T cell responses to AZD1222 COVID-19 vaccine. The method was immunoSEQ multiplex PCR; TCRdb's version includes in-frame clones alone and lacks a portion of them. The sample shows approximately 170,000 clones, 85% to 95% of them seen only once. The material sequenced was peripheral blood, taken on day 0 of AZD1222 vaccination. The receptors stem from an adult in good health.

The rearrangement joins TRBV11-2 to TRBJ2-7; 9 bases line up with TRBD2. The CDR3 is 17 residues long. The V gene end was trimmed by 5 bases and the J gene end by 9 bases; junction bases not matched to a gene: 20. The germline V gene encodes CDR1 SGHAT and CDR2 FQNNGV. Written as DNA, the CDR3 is TGTGCCAGCAGCCCTGGGACTAGCCGTTGGACATACGAGTGGCAGTACTTC. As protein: CASSPGTSRWTYEWQYF.

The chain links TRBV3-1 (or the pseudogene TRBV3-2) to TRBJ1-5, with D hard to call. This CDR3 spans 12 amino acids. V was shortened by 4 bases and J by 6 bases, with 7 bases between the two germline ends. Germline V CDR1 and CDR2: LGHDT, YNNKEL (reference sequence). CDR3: CASSRKGQPQHF. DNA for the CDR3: TGTGCCAGCAGCCGGAAGGGTCAGCCCCAGCATTTT.

As DNA, the CDR3 is TGTGCCATCAGTTGGGCCCCCCAATATGGCTACACCTTC. Its translation is CAISWAPQYGYTF. The rearrangement joins TRBV10-3 to TRBJ1-2; D remains unclear. Germline loops: CDR1 ENHRY, CDR2 SYGVKD. Trimming removed 5 bases at V and 5 bases at J, with 12 bases between. This CDR3 comprises 13 residues.

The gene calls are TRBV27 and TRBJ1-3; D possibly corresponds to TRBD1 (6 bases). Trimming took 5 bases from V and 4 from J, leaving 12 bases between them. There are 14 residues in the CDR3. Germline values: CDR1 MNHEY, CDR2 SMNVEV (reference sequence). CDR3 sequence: CASSPGTTGNTIYF. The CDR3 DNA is TGTGCCAGCAGTCCCGGGACAACCGGAAACACCATATATTTT.

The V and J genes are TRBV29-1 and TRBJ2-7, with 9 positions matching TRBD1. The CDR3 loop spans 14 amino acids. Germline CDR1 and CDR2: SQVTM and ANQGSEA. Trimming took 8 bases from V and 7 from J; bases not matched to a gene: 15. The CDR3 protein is CSFRPGQGTGEQYF. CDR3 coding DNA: TGCAGCTTCAGACCGGGACAGGGAACGGGTGAGCAGTACTTC.

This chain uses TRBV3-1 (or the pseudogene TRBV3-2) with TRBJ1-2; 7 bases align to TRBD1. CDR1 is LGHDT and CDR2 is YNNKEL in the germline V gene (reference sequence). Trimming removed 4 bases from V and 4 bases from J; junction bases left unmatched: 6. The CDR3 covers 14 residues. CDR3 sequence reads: CASSPTGVGYGYTF. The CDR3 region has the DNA TGTGCCAGCAGCCCCACAGGGGTCGGCTATGGCTACACCTTC.

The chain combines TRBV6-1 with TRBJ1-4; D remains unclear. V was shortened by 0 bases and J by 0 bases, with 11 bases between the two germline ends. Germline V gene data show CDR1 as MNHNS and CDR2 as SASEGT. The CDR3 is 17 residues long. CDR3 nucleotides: TGTGCCAGCAGTGAAGCGCGGGAGGCTGCAACTAATGAAAAACTGTTTTTT. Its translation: CASSEAREAATNEKLFF.

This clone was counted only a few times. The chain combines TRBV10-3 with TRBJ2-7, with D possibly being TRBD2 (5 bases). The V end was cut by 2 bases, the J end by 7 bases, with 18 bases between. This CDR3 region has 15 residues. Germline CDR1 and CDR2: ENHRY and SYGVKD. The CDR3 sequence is CAISEPSRRRGEQYF. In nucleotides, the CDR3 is TGTGCCATCAGTGAGCCCTCTAGGCGACGAGGGGAGCAGTACTTC.

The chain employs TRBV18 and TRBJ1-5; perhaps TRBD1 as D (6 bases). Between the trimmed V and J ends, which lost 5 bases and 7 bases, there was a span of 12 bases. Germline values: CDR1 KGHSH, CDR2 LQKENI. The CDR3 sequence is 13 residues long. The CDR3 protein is CASSTTGFQPQHF. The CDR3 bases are TGTGCCAGCTCAACTACAGGGTTCCAGCCCCAGCATTTT. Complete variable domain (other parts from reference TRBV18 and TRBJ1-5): NAGVMQNPRHLVRRRGQEARLRCSPMKGHSHVYWYRQLPEEGLKFMVYLQKENIIDESGMPKERFSAEFPKEGPSILRIQQVVRGDSAAYFCASSTTGFQPQHFGDGTRLSIL.

The CDR3 sequence is CARTQALPGTGADTEAFF. As DNA, the CDR3 is TGTGCCAGGACCCAGGCTCTTCCCGGGACAGGGGCGGACACTGAAGCTTTCTTT. The chain carries TRBV6-4 and TRBJ1-1, with TRBD1 identical over 10 bases. This CDR3 region has 18 residues. The germline V gene has CDR1 MRHNA and CDR2 SNTAGT. V was pared by 9 bases and J by 3 bases, with 19 bases of the junction left unmatched.

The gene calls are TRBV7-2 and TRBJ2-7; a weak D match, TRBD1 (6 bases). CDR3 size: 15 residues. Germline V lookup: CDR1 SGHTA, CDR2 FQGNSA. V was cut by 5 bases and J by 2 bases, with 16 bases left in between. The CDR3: CASSLLDRRPYEQYF. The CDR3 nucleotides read TGTGCCAGCAGCCTCCTCGACAGGCGGCCCTACGAGCAGTACTTC.

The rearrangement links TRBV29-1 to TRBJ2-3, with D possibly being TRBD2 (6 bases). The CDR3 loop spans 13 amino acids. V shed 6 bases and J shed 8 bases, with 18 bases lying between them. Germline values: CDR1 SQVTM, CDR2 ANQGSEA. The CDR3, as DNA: TGCAGCGTGAAGCAGGGAGGATGGGGTACGCAGTATTTT. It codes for CSVKQGGWGTQYF.

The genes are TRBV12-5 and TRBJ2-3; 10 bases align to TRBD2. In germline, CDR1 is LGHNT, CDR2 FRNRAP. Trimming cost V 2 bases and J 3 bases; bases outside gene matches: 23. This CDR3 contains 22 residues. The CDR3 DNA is TGTGCTAGTGGTTTGTTCTCCGGGGGGCTAGCGGGAGTGCGACGGGTGACAGATACGCAGTATTTT. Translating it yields CASGLFSGGLAGVRRVTDTQYF.

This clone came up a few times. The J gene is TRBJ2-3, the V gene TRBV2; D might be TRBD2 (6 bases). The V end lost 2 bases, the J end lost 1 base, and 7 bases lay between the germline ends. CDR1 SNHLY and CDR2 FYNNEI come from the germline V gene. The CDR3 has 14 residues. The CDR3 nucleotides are TGTGCCAGCAGTGAACGACTAGGCACAGATACGCAGTATTTT. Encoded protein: CASSERLGTDTQYF.

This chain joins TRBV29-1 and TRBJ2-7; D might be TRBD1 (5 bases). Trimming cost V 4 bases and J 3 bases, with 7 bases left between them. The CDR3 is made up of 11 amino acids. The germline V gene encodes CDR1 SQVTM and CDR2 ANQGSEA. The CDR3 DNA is TGCAGCGTTGTTACAGGCTACGAGCAGTACTTC. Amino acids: CSVVTGYEQYF.

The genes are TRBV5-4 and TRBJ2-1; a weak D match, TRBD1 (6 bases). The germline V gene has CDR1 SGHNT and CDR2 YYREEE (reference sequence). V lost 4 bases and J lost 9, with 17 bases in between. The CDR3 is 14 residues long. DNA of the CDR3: TGTGCCAGCAGCCCTGGGGGCGGGCAGGGTGAGCAGTTCTTC. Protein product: CASSPGGGQGEQFF.

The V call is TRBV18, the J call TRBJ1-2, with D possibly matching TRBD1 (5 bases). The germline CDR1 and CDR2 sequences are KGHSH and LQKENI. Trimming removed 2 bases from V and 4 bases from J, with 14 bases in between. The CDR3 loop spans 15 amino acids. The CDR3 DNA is TGTGCCAGCTCACCAGCTGGGGACGTGAGCTATGGCTACACCTTC. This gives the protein CASSPAGDVSYGYTF.

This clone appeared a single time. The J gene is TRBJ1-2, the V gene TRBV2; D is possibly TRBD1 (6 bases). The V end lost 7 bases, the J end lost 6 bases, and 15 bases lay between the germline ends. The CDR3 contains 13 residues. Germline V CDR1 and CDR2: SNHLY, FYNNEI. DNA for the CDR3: TGTGCCAGCACGAGGCAGGGGACTGATGGCTACACCTTC. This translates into CASTRQGTDGYTF.

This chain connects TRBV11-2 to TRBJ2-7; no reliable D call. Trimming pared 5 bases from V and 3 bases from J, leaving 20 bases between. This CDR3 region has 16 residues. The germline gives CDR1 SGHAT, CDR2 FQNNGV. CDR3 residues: CASSPTAGHTFYEQYF. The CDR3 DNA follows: TGTGCCAGCAGCCCGACGGCAGGCCACACATTCTACGAGCAGTACTTC. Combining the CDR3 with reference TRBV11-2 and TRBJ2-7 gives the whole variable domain EAGVAQSPRYKIIEKRQSVAFWCNPISGHATLYWYQQILGQGPKLLIQFQNNGVVDDSQLPKDRFSAERLKGVDSTLKIQPAKLEDSAVYLCASSPTAGHTFYEQYFGPGTRLTVT.

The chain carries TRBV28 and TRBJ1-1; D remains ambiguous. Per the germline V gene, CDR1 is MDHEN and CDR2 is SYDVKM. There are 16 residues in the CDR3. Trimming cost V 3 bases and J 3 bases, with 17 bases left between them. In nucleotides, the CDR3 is TGTGCCAGCAGTTTTCAAGGACCTTGGGCTGACACTGAAGCTTTCTTT. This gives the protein CASSFQGPWADTEAFF.

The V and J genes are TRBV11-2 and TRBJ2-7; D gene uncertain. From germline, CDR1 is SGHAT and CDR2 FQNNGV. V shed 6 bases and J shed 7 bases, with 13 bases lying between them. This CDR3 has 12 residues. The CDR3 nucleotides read TGTGCCAGCAGTTCGAAGGGTCTTGAGCAGTACTTC. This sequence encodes CASSSKGLEQYF.

CDR3 sequence: CASHGTENSPLHF. Here the CDR3 DNA reads TGTGCCAGCCATGGGACAGAGAATTCACCCCTCCACTTT. The chain is built from TRBV30 and TRBJ1-6; 7 bases line up with TRBD1. Germline V gene sequence: CDR1 GTSNPN, CDR2 SVGIG (reference sequence). V lost 8 bases to trimming and J lost 7 bases; unmatched junction nucleotides: 8. CDR3 length: 13 amino acids.

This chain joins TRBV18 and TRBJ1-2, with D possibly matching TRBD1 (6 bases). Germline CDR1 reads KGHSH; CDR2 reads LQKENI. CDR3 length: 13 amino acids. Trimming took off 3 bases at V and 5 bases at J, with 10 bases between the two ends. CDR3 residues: CASSPDTGYGYTF. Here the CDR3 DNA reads TGTGCCAGCTCACCGGATACAGGGTATGGCTACACCTTC.

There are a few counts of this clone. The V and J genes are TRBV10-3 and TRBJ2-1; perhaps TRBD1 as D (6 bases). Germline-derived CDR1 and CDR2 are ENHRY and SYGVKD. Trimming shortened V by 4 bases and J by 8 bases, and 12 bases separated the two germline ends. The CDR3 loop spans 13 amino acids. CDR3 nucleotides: TGTGCCATCAGTGGCGCCTCAGGGGATGAGCAGTTCTTC. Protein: CAISGASGDEQFF.

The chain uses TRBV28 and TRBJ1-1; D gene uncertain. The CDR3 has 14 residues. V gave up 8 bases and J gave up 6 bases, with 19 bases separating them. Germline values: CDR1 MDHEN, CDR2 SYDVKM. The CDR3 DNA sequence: TGTGCCAGCCGTGCTCGGGTGGATGGCTCTGAAGCTTTCTTT. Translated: CASRARVDGSEAFF.

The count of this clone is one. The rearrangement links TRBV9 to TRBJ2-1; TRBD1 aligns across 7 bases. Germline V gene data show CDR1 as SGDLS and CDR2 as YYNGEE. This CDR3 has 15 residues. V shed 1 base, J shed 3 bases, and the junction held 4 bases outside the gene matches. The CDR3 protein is CASSVTGTVYNEQFF. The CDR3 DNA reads TGTGCCAGCAGCGTAACGGGGACAGTCTACAATGAGCAGTTCTTC.

CDR3 sequence (DNA): TGCGCCAGCAGCTTGATGGCTAGCGGTAGTCCGGGGGAGCAGTACTTC. Translation gives CASSLMASGSPGEQYF. This chain connects TRBV5-1 to TRBJ2-7; 7 nucleotides line up with TRBD2. Germline V gene lookup returns CDR1 SGHRS and CDR2 YFSETQ. This CDR3 spans 16 amino acids. V lost 1 base, J lost 7 bases, and 14 bases stayed unmatched.

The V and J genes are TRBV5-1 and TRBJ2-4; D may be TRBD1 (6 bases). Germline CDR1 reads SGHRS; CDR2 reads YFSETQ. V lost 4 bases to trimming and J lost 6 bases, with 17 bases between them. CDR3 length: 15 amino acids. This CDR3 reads CASSLGSGARNIQYF. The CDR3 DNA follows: TGCGCCAGCAGCCTAGGGTCAGGGGCCCGAAACATTCAGTACTTC. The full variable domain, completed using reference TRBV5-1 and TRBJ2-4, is KAGVTQTPRYLIKTRGQQVTLSCSPISGHRSVSWYQQTPGQGLQFLFEYFSETQRNKGNFPGRFSGRQFSNSRSEMNVSTLELGDSALYLCASSLGSGARNIQYFGAGTRLSVL.

The DNA for the CDR3 is TGTGCCAGCAGCCCCCCAAGAAGGGGGAACACCATATATTTT. Translation: CASSPPRRGNTIYF. The J gene is TRBJ1-3, the V gene TRBV11-3, with TRBD1 as a possible D gene (6 bases). This CDR3 region has 14 residues. The V gene's germline CDR1 is SGHNT and CDR2 YENEEA. V was clipped by 5 bases and J by 7 bases, with 15 bases between them.

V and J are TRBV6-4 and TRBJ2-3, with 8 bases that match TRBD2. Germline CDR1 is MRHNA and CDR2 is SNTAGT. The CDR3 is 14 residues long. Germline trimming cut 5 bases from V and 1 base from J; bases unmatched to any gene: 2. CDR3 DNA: TGTGCCAGCAGTCAACTAGCGGGCACAGATACGCAGTATTTT. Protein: CASSQLAGTDTQYF.

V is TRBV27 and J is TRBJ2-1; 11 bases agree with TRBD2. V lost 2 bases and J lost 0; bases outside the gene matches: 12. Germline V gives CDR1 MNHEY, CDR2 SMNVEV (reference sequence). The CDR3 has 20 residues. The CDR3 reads CASSLRTSGYTPSSYNEQFF. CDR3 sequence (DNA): TGTGCCAGCAGTTTAAGGACTAGCGGGTACACCCCGAGCTCCTACAATGAGCAGTTCTTC.

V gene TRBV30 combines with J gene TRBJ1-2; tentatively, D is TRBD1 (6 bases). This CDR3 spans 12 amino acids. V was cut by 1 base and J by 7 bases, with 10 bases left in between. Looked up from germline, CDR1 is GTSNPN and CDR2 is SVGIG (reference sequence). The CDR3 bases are TGTGCCTGGAGTGAACAGGGCGGTGGCTACACCTTC. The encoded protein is CAWSEQGGGYTF. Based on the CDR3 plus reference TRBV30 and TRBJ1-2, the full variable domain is SQTIHQWPATLVQPVGSPLSLECTVEGTSNPNLYWYRQAAGRGLQLLFYSVGIGQISSEVPQNLSASRPQDRQFILSSKKLLLSDSGFYLCAWSEQGGGYTFGSGTRLTVV.